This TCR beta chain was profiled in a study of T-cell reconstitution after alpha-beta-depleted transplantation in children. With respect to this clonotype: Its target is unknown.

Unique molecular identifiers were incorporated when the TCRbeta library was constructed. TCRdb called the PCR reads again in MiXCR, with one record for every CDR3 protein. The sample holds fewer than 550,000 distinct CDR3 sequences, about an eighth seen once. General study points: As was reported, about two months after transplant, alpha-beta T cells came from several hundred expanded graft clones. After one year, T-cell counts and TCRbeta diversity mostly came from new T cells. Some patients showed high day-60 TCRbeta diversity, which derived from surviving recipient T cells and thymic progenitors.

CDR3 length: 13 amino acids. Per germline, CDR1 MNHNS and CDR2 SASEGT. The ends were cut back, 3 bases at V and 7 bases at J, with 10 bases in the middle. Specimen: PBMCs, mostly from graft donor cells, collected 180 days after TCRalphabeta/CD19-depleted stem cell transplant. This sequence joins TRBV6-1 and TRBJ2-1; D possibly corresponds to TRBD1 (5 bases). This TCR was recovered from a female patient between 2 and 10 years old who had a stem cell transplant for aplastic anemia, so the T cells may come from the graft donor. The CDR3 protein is CASSEQGSNEQFF. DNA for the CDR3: TGTGCCAGCAGTGAGCAGGGTTCAAATGAGCAGTTCTTC.